This T cell receptor beta chain originates from a study of blood T cell repertoires in COVID-19. The CDR3 sequence is 14 residues long. V trimming: 8 bases; J trimming: 9 bases; junction bases outside the gene matches: 9. CDR1 is MNHEY and CDR2 is SVGAGI in the germline V gene. Generated by immunoSEQ multiplex PCR, the TCRdb table keeps only in-frame clones and is missing some. The data hold some 120,000 clones, with about 85% observed a single time. J is TRBJ2-1 and V is TRBV6-5, with 11 bases fitting TRBD1. The specimen sequenced was peripheral blood. The receptor's source is a man aged 70 or older with acute or convalescent COVID-19. The CDR3 region is CASCRGQGALEQFF. The CDR3 coding sequence is TGTGCCAGCTGCCGAGGACAGGGGGCCCTTGAGCAGTTCTTC.